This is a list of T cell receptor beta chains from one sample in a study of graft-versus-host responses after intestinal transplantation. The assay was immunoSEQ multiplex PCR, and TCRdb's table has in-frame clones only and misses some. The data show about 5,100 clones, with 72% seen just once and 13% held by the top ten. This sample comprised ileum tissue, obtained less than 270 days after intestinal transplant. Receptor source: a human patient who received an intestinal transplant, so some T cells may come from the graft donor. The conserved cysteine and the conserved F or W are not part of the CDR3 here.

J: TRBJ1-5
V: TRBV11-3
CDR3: ASSPRTGPQH

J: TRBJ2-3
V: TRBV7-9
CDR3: ASSDLGGYTDTQY

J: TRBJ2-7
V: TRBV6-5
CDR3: ASSLAGNEQY

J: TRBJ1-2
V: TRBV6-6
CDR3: ASSLGTGNGYT

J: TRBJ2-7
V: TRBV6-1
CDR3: ASSEANGQSYEQY

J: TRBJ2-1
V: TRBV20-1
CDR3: SARESLARV

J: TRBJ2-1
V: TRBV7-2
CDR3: ASSAQRGGLFLEF

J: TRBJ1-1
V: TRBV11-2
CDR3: AVFYWAGLNTEAF

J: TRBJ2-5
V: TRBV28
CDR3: ASSFTRETQY

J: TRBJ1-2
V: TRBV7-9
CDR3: ASSRRKRGSGLFYGYT

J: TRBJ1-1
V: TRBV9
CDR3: ASSVGEGADTEAF

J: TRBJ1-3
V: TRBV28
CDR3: ASSRSYSGNTIY

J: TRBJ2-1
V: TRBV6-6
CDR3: ASSYTASEGNEQF

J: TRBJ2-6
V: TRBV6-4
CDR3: ASSDSGTSGANVLT

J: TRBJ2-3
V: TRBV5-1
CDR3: ASSLNSGTDTQY

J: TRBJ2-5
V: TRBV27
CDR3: ASSLWWQGGVQETQY

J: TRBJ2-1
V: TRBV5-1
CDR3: ASSLYPAGGPQNEQF

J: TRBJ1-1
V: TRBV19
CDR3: ASSADKNTEAF

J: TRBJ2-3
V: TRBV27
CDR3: ASSYDWRTDTQY

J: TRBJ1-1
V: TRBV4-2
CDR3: ASSQDQDRKAF

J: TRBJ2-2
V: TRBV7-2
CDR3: ASSFTGPTGELF

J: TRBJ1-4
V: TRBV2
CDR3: ASSLRAGGGEKLF

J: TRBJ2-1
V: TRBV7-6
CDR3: ASSLGREGLWNEQF

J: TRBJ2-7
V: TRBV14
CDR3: ASSQLRVLANEQY

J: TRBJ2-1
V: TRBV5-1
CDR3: ASSLRAPFKANDNEQF

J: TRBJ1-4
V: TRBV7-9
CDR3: ASSPEGRVGEKLF

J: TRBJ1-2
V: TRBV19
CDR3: ASSIRSYGYT

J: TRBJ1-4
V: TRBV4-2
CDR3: ASSQDLGGGDEKLF

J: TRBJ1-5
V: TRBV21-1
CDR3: ASRKILLHWHHQPQH

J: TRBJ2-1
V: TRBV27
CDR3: ASSLTSGSHNEQF

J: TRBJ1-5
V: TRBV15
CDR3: ATSRGYYQPQH

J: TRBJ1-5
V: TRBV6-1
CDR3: ASRRYLRNQPQH

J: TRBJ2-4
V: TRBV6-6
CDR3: ASSFNGLAKNIQY

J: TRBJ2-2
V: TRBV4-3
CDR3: ASSQEREAGVPGELF

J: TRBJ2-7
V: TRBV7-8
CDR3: ASTTASYEQY

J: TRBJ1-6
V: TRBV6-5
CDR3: ASSYGFGTGSSPLH

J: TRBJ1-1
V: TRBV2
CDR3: ASSLRLNTEAF

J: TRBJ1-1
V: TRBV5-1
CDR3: ASSGGRDPTEAF

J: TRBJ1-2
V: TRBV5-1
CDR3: ASSWTGVYGYT

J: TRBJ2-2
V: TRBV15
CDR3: ATSRGWGGGTGELF

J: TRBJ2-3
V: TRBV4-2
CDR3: ASRAGAGSTDTQY

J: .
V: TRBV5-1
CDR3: ASSRYQQSYRVHEQY

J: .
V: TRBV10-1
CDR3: ASYLGSYEQY

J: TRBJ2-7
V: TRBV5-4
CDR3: ASSFGTSSYEQY

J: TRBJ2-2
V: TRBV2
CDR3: ASSGAGGGVTGELF

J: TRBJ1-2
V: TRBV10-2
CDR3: ASSEKGQGVYGYT

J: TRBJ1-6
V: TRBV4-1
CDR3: ASSQEMQGLGSPLH

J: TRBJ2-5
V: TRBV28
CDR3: ASSGGETQY

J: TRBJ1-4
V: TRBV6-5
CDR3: ASSYGGQGGEKLF

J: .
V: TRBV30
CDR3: AWSGIGREGHEQY